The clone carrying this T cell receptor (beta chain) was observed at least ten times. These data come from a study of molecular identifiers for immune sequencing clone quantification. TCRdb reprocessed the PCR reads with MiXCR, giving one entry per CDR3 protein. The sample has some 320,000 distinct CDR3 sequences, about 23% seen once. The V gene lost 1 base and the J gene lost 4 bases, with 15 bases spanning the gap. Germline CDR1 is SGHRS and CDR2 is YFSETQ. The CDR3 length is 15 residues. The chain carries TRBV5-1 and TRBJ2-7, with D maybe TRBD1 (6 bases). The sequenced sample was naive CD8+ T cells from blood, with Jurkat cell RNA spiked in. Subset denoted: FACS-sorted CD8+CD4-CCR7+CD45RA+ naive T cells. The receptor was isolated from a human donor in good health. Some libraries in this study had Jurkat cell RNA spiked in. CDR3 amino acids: CASSLTGTIRYEQYF. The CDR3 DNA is TGCGCCAGCAGCTTGACAGGGACCATTCGTTACGAGCAGTACTTC.